The TCR beta chain under discussion was sequenced for a study of human T cells and chemical hapten exposure (dated by TCRdb to the early 2020s). Study-level background: The libraries were sequenced as a pool, and the TCR yield per sample differed mostly because of small variations in library volumes within the pool. This study followed changes in the peripheral blood TCR repertoire in vivo during primary and secondary sensitization of alopecia patients to the hapten diphenylcyclopropenone (DPC). Both TCR alpha and TCR beta chains were sequenced from each blood RNA sample.

This sample's time point label indicates: healthy volunteer bleed at 6 weeks. Total RNA was isolated from unfractionated whole blood collected in Tempus Blood RNA tubes. As TCR sequencing controls, a few healthy volunteers were used, with blood taken at day 0, 2 weeks and 6 weeks. Of note for this clonotype: The target of this receptor is not known. Base qualities are missing; no much larger clone stands one base away.

What the authors observed across the whole study: No change with DPC sensitization was found in the number of TCRs above 1 in 1000 frequency, and no evidence of global repertoire structure alterations was found. After repeated subsampling, changes were observed in the strength of the expansion versus patch-test correlation and in the threshold at which the correlation became significant.

The library was obtained by RACE. Sequencing was carried out with a NextSeq 500. During library preparation, unique molecular identifiers were attached to individual cDNA molecules so that TCRs could be counted quantitatively and reproducibly. Per the original workflow: The median number of TCRs per sample was roughly 100,000, ranging from roughly 20,000 to 690,600. The Decombinator software suite was used to annotate V, J and CDR3 in the TCR reads. For the PS versus PT1 abundance plots, all samples were subsampled to the same number of TCRs (28,000). Expanded TCRs were defined as absent before sensitization and observed at least eight times at the 2-week time point. The public reads were reanalyzed by TCRdb: fastp trimming at Q25, MiXCR alignment, in-frame beta chains only. When rows share a CDR3 protein, they turn into one entry using the most common DNA and genes. The V and J calls, along with clone size, are taken from TCRdb and not from the paper's own processing. This sample gives around 80,000 distinct CDR3 sequences in total; 7% to 9% of them show up just once. Approximately 1.5% of the sample lies in the top ten.

The sequenced material came from whole blood. This receptor was obtained from a male donor in good health. Some clones in this sample may be carry-over from other donors' samples.

The DNA sequence is TGTGCCAGCAGCCGCGGCGTAGGGACTAGCGGGAGTCGAGAGACCCAGTACTTC. Translated, it reads CASSRGVGTSGSRETQYF. The chain was built from TRBV3-1 and TRBJ2-5; the junction holds 14 bases that match TRBD2. In the germline V gene (reference sequence), CDR1 corresponds to LGHDT and CDR2 to YNNKEL. Trimming accounts for 4 bases at V and 4 bases at J, while the number of junction bases matched to no gene is 11. The CDR3 sequence holds 18 residues, the cysteine and phenylalanine included. The retained sequence is limited to the CDR3, 54 bases, with the frame set at the first base.